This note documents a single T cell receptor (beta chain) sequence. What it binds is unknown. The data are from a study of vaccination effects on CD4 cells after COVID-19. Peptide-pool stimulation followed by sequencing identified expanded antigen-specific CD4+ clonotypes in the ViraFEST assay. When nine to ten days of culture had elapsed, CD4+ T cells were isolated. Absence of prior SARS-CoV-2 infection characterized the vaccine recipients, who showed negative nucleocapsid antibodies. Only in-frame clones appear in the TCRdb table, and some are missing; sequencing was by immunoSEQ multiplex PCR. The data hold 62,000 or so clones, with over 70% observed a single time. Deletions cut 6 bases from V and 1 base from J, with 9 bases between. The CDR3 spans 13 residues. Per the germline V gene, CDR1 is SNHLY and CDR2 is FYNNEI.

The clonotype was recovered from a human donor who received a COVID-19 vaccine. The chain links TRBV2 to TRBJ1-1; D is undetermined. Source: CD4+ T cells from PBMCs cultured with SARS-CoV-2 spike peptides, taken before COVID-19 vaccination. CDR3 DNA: TGTGCCAGCAGCGGAAGGTGGAACACTGAAGCTTTCTTT. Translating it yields CASSGRWNTEAFF.